This T cell receptor (beta chain) stems from a study of response to subunit inactivated influenza vaccine. Study findings and constraints: Seasonal influenza vaccination, on each occasion, was suggested by the authors to recruit few new T cells.

The CDR3 sequence is 12 residues long. Looked up from germline, CDR1 is MNHNY and CDR2 is SVGAGI (reference sequence). Trimming left V 2 bases short and J 8 bases short, with 9 bases between. TCRdb redid the calling of the RT-PCR reads with MiXCR, one entry per CDR3 protein. The sample shows around 540,000 distinct CDR3 sequences, about 11% of them seen only once. This clonotype appeared a few times. What it binds is unknown. This receptor was obtained from a man aged 50 to 60 who received an inactivated influenza vaccine. This chain joins TRBV6-6 and TRBJ1-2; D remains ambiguous. The sample in question was PBMCs from blood, obtained on the day of vaccination. CDR3 nucleotide sequence: TGTGCCAGCAGTTACAGGGAATCCGGCTACACCTTC. It translates to CASSYRESGYTF.